The 8 T cell receptor beta chains presented below share a single source sample, sequenced in a study of CD8 T cells in Susac syndrome. When the RNA was reverse transcribed, random hexamers were used with an input of roughly 0.45 to 1 ug. TCRdb reprocessed the immunoSEQ multiplex PCR reads with MiXCR, giving one entry per CDR3 protein. Of approximately 190,000 distinct CDR3 sequences listed, over 90% are singletons. The sequenced sample consisted of CD8+ T cells from PBMCs. These receptors all stem from a human donor with Susac syndrome.

The chain carries TRBV7-8 and TRBJ2-1; 9 bases match TRBD1. Germline CDR1 reads SGHVS; CDR2 reads FQNEAQ. The junction had 9 bases not matched to a gene; V was cut back by 4 bases and J by 8 bases. CDR3 length: 15 residues. The CDR3 is CASSSPGQGLYEQFF. CDR3 sequence (DNA): TGTGCCAGCAGCTCCCCGGGACAGGGTCTCTATGAGCAGTTCTTC.

The genes are TRBV30 and TRBJ1-1; D is unclear. The germline CDR1 and CDR2 sequences are GTSNPN and SVGIG (reference sequence). The V end was cut by 1 base, the J end by 0 bases, with 6 bases between. This CDR3 is 13 amino acids long. The CDR3 loop reads CAWSGSMNTEAFF. CDR3 coding DNA: TGTGCCTGGAGTGGAAGCATGAACACTGAAGCTTTCTTT.

In nucleotides, the CDR3 is TGCAGTGCTAGTAAAGGTGACAGGGGGCTCAATGGCTACACCTTC. The encoded protein is CSASKGDRGLNGYTF. The chain recombines TRBV20-1 with TRBJ1-2; 10 bases agree with TRBD1. Germline CDR1 and CDR2: DFQATT and SNEGSKA (reference sequence). The CDR3 totals 15 residues. Trimming cost V 3 bases and J 6 bases; bases outside gene matches: 10.

J is TRBJ1-2 and V is TRBV23-1; maybe TRBD1 (6 bases). TRBV23-1 falls under the ORF class, with uncertain function. Trimming stripped 4 bases from V and 4 bases from J, with 22 bases between. This CDR3 has 17 amino acids. The chain's CDR3 is CASSPEGDRRGFYGYTF. CDR3 DNA sequence: TGCGCCAGCAGTCCCGAGGGTGACAGGAGAGGTTTCTATGGCTACACCTTC.

The chain uses TRBV27 and TRBJ1-2; TRBD1 might be the D (5 bases). Trimming stripped 5 bases from V and 6 bases from J, with 13 bases between. The CDR3 extends over 13 amino acids. The V gene's germline CDR1 is MNHEY and CDR2 SMNVEV (reference sequence). Here the CDR3 reads CASSLGGVDGYTF. DNA of the CDR3: TGTGCCAGCAGTCTCGGGGGGGTAGATGGCTACACCTTC.

This chain links TRBV19 with TRBJ2-7, with 9 bases identical to TRBD1. The CDR3 runs to 15 residues. J gave up 2 bases and V 3 bases, and 5 bases lay outside the gene matches. The V gene's germline CDR1 is LNHDA and CDR2 SQIVND (reference sequence). The CDR3 DNA reads as TGTGCCAGTAGTATGGGGACAGGGTTGACCTACGAGCAGTACTTC. Its protein is CASSMGTGLTYEQYF.

V and J are TRBV18 and TRBJ2-5; D ambiguous. The V gene's germline CDR1 is KGHSH and CDR2 LQKENI. The CDR3 covers 14 residues. V lost 3 bases, J lost 5 bases, and 13 bases lay in between. The CDR3 sequence: CASSPQELEETQYF. The DNA for the CDR3 is TGTGCCAGCTCACCGCAGGAACTTGAGGAGACCCAGTACTTC.

The V gene is TRBV27, the J gene TRBJ2-2; D is ambiguous. The ends were cut back, 8 bases at V and 9 bases at J, with 22 bases in the middle. CDR1 and CDR2 from the germline V gene are MNHEY and SMNVEV (reference sequence). The CDR3 is made up of 15 amino acids. CDR3 in amino acids: CASVFVWSEFRELFF. The CDR3 DNA sequence: TGTGCCAGCGTTTTTGTCTGGTCTGAGTTCCGGGAGCTGTTTTTT.